A selection of T cell receptor beta chains follows, all from one sample in a study of cytomegalovirus exposure and HLA in healthy donors. Using immunoSEQ multiplex PCR, the repertoire was profiled, and TCRdb retains in-frame clones only, with some absent. This sample has over 110,000 clones, with about four fifths found just once. The sample taken for sequencing was PBMCs. All receptors derive from a male donor in good health and CMV-seronegative. Both conserved end residues are part of each CDR3. Each record gives: V gene, D gene, clone size, J gene, CDR3 DNA, CDR3 protein. D genes are given only for firm matches. Some rows mark clone size as missing; the rest say once, few, many or name a class of expanded clone.

V gene: TRBV6-4
D gene: .
clone size: .
J gene: TRBJ1-1
CDR3 DNA: TGTGCCAGCAGTGTGACAGTGAACACTGAAGCTTTCTTT
CDR3 protein: CASSVTVNTEAFF

V gene: TRBV15
D gene: .
clone size: .
J gene: TRBJ1-1
CDR3 DNA: TGTGCCACCACATTCGGCGGCACCCACACTGAAGCTTTCTTT
CDR3 protein: CATTFGGTHTEAFF

V gene: TRBV27
D gene: TRBD1
clone size: .
J gene: TRBJ1-4
CDR3 DNA: TGTGCCAGCAGTTTAGAGGCAGGGGGGCAGGAAAAACTGTTTTTT
CDR3 protein: CASSLEAGGQEKLFF

V gene: TRBV11-2
D gene: TRBD2
clone size: .
J gene: TRBJ2-4
CDR3 DNA: TGTGCCAGCAGCCTACATCCAGGACTAGCGGACAAAAACATTCAGTACTTC
CDR3 protein: CASSLHPGLADKNIQYF

V gene: TRBV19
D gene: TRBD2
clone size: .
J gene: TRBJ2-7
CDR3 DNA: TGTGCCAGTAGTCCTAGCGGAGACTACGAGCAGTACTTC
CDR3 protein: CASSPSGDYEQYF

V gene: TRBV28
D gene: .
clone size: once
J gene: TRBJ2-7
CDR3 DNA: TGTGCCAGCAGCCTGGGGGAGGCCTACGAGCAGTACTTC
CDR3 protein: CASSLGEAYEQYF

V gene: TRBV30
D gene: .
clone size: .
J gene: TRBJ1-2
CDR3 DNA: TGTGCCTGGAGTGGAAACTCGGGCTACACCTTC
CDR3 protein: CAWSGNSGYTF

V gene: TRBV27
D gene: TRBD1
clone size: .
J gene: TRBJ2-1
CDR3 DNA: TGTGCCAGCAGTCGGAACGGGGCAGGGGGCTTAAATGAGCAGTTCTTC
CDR3 protein: CASSRNGAGGLNEQFF

V gene: TRBV27
D gene: .
clone size: .
J gene: TRBJ2-3
CDR3 DNA: TGTGCCAGCCGCGCGGATACGCAGTATTTT
CDR3 protein: CASRADTQYF

V gene: TRBV19
D gene: .
clone size: .
J gene: TRBJ1-1
CDR3 DNA: TGTGCCAGTAGTCTTGAGGGCCGGACGGAAGCTTTCTTT
CDR3 protein: CASSLEGRTEAFF

V gene: TRBV18
D gene: TRBD2
clone size: once
J gene: TRBJ2-7
CDR3 DNA: TGTGCCAGCTCTCCCGGGACTAGGGACGAGCAGTACTTC
CDR3 protein: CASSPGTRDEQYF

V gene: TRBV29-1
D gene: .
clone size: .
J gene: TRBJ2-2
CDR3 DNA: TGCAGCGCTGGAGTGGTAACCGGGGAGCTGTTTTTT
CDR3 protein: CSAGVVTGELFF

V gene: TRBV25-1
D gene: .
clone size: .
J gene: TRBJ2-1
CDR3 DNA: TGTGCCAGCAGTGAACCGTCGTTAGCGGAGGGATACAATGAGCAGTTCTTC
CDR3 protein: CASSEPSLAEGYNEQFF

V gene: TRBV30
D gene: .
clone size: .
J gene: TRBJ1-5
CDR3 DNA: TGTGCCTGGAACCGGGCGGGGGAGCCCCAGCATTTT
CDR3 protein: CAWNRAGEPQHF

V gene: TRBV7-6
D gene: TRBD2
clone size: .
J gene: TRBJ2-1
CDR3 DNA: TGTGCCAGCAGCTTAGCCGAGGCTAGCGGGGGTCCCAGCTCCTACAATGAGCAGTTCTTC
CDR3 protein: CASSLAEASGGPSSYNEQFF